This T cell receptor (beta chain) was observed in a study of cytomegalovirus exposure and HLA in healthy donors. The overall study: The Caucasian-associated ancestry cluster held more than 80% of more than 350 genotyped donors.

With 5 bases removed from V and 1 base from J, the gap between germline ends came to 8 bases. Germline V gives CDR1 MNHNY, CDR2 SVGAGI (reference sequence). The CDR3 loop spans 13 amino acids. PCR used 60 Vbeta primers and 13 Jbeta primers. The method was immunoSEQ multiplex PCR; TCRdb's version includes in-frame clones alone and lacks a portion of them. The data contain 160,000 or so clones, roughly 82% of them seen just once; the ten biggest clones take up roughly 6.7%. This clone came up a few times. Its antigen is undetermined. Study-level results: Donors were assumed by presence/absence analyses to have roughly uniform sequencing depth. In an earlier analysis, about 90% or about 30%: the productive usage of most TCR beta V segments. A classifier reportedly called cytomegalovirus status with high sensitivity and specificity.

The sequencing sample was made of PBMCs. The rearrangement joins TRBV6-6 to TRBJ1-1; maybe TRBD1 (5 bases). The clonotype originates from a man aged 45 to 65 in good health and CMV-seropositive. In DNA form, the CDR3 reads TGTGCCAGCAGTGGTGACAGGAACACTGAAGCTTTCTTT. Translated: CASSGDRNTEAFF.